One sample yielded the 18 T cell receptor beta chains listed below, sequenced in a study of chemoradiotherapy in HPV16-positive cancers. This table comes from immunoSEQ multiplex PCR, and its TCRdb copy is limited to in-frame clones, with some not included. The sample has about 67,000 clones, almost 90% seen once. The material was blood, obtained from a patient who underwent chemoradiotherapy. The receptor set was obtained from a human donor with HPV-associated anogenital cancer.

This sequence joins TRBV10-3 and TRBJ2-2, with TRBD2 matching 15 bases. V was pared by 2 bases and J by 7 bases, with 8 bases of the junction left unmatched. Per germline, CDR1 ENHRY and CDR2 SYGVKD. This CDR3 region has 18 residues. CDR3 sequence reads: CAISEPWTSGGANGELFF. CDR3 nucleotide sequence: TGTGCCATCAGTGAGCCTTGGACTAGCGGGGGGGCGAACGGGGAGCTGTTTTTT.

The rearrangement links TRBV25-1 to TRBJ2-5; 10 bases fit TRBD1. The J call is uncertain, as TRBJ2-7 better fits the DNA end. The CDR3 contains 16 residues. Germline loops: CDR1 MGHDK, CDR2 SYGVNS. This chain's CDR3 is CASSEGGSDRGYEQYF. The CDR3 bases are TGTGCCAGCAGTGAAGGAGGATCGGACAGGGGGTACGAGCAGTACTTC.

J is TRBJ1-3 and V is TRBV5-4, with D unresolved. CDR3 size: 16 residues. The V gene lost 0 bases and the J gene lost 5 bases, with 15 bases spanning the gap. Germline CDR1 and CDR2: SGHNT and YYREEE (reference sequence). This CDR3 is CASSLDGPLNRNTIYF. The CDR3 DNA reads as TGTGCCAGCAGCTTGGACGGGCCCTTGAATAGAAACACCATATATTTT.

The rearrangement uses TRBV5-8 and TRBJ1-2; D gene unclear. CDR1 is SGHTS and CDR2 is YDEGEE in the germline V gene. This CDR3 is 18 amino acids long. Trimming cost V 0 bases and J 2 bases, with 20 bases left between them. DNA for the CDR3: TGTGCCAGCAGCTTGGTTCCGGCCACCCCTGAGATCAACTATGGCTACACCTTC. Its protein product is CASSLVPATPEINYGYTF.

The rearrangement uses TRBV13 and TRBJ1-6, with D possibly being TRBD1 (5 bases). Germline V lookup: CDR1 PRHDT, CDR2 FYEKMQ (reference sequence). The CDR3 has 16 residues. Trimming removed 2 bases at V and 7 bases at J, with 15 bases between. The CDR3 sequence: CASSLNPFRENSPLHF. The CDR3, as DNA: TGTGCCAGCAGCTTAAACCCCTTCAGGGAAAATTCACCCCTCCACTTT.

The CDR3 DNA reads as TGTGCCAGCAGCTCAGGACAGTCTGGGCAGTACTTC. It encodes CASSSGQSGQYF. The chain is built from TRBV11-2 and TRBJ2-7, with D possibly matching TRBD1 (6 bases). V was clipped by 4 bases and J by 9 bases, with 13 bases between them. Germline V gene lookup returns CDR1 SGHAT and CDR2 FQNNGV. The CDR3 is 12 residues long.

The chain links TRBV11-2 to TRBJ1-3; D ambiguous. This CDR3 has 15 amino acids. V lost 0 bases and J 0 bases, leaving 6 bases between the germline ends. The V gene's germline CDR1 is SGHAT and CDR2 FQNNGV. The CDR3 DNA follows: TGTGCCAGCAGCTTAGAATGGAGCTCTGGAAACACCATATATTTT. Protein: CASSLEWSSGNTIYF.

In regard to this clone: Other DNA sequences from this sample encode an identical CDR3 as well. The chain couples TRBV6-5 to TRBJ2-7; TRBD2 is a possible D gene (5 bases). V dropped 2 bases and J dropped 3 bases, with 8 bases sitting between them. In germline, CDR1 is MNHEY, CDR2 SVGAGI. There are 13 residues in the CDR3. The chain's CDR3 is CASSYTSGYEQYF. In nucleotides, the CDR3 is TGTGCCAGCAGTTACACTAGTGGCTACGAGCAGTACTTC.

CDR3 sequence (DNA): TGCGCCAGCAGCTTGGGCTGGACTAGCGGGGGTCCCGAGACCCAGTACTTC. Its translation: CASSLGWTSGGPETQYF. The chain joins TRBV5-1 to TRBJ2-5; 13 bases are a match to TRBD2. This CDR3 region has 17 residues. V was clipped by 0 bases and J by 5 bases; unmatched bases: 7. The germline V gene has CDR1 SGHRS and CDR2 YFSETQ.

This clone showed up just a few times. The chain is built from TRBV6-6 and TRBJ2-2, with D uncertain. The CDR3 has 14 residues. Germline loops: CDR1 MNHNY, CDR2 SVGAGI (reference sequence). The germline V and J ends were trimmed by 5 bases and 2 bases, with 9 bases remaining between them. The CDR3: CASSPRANTGELFF. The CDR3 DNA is TGTGCCAGCAGTCCACGTGCTAACACCGGGGAGCTGTTTTTT.

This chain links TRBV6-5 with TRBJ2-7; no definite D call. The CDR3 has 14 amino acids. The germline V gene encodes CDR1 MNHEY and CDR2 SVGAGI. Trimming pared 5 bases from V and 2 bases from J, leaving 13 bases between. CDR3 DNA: TGTGCCAGCAGTGAGTATACGGCTCCCTACGAGCAGTACTTC. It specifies CASSEYTAPYEQYF.

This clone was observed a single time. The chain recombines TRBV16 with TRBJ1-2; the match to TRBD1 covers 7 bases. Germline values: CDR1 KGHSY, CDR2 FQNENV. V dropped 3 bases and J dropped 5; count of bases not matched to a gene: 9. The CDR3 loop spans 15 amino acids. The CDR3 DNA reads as TGTGCCAGCAGCCAGGGATTGGACAGGCCTTATGGCTACACCTTC. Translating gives CASSQGLDRPYGYTF. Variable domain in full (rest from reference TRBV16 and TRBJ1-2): GEEVAQTPKHLVRGEGQKAKLYCAPIKGHSYVFWYQQVLKNEFKFLISFQNENVFDETGMPKERFSAKCLPNSPCSLEIQATKLEDSAVYFCASSQGLDRPYGYTFGSGTRLTVV.

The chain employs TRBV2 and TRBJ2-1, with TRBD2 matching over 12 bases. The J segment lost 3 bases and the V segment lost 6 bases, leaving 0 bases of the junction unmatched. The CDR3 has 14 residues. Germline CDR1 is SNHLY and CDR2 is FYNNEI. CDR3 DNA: TGTGCCAGCAGGGGACTAGCGGGCTACAATGAGCAGTTCTTC. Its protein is CASRGLAGYNEQFF.

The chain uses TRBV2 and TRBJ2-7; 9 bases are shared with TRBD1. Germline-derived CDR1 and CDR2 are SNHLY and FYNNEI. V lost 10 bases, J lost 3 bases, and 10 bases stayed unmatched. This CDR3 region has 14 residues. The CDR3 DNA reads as TGTGCCACCCAGACCCCGGGACAGGGCTACGAGCAGTACTTC. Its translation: CATQTPGQGYEQYF.

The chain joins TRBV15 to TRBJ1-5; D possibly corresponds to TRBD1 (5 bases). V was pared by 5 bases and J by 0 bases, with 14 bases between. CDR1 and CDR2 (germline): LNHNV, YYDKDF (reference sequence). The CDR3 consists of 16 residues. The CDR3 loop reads CATSGGGINSNQPQHF. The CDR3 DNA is TGTGCCACCAGCGGCGGGGGGATTAATAGCAATCAGCCCCAGCATTTT.

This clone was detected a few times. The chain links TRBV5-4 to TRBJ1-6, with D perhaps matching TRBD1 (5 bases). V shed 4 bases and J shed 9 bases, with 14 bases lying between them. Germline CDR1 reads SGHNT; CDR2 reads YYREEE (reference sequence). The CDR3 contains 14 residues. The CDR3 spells CASSPDQGSSPLHF. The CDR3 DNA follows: TGTGCCAGCAGCCCGGACCAGGGCAGTTCACCCCTCCACTTT. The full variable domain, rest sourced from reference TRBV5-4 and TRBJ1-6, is ETGVTQSPTHLIKTRGQQVTLRCSSQSGHNTVSWYQQALGQGPQFIFQYYREEENGRGNFPPRFSGLQFPNYSSELNVNALELDDSALYLCASSPDQGSSPLHFGNGTRLTVT.

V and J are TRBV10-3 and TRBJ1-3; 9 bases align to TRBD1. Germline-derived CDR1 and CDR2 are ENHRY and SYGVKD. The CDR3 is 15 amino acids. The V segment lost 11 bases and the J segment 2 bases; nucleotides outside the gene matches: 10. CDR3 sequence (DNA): TGTGCCGCCAACCGGGACAGGGAACCTGGAAACACCATATATTTT. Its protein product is CAANRDREPGNTIYF.

The CDR3 here is CAISEAGTGHTEAFF. In DNA form, the CDR3 reads TGTGCCATCAGTGAAGCCGGGACAGGGCACACTGAAGCTTTCTTT. The chain couples TRBV10-3 to TRBJ1-1; TRBD1 matches at 9 bases. The trim removed 3 bases at V and 3 bases at J, leaving 5 bases unmatched. The CDR3 contains 15 residues. The germline CDR1 and CDR2 sequences are ENHRY and SYGVKD.